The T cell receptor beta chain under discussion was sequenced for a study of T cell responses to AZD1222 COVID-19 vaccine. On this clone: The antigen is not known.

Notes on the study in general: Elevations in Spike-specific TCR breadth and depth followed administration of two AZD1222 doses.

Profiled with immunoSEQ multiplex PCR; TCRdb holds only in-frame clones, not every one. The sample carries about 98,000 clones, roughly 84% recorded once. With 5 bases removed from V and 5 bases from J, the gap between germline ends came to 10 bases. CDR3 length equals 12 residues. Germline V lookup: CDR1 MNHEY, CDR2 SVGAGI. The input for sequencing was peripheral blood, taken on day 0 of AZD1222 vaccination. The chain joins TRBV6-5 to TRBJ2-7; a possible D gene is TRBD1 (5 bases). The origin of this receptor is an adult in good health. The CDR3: CASSKTENEQYV. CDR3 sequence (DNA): TGTGCCAGCAGTAAGACAGAAAACGAGCAGTACGTC.